This T cell receptor beta chain was profiled in a study of T cell changes during pregnancy in multiple sclerosis. There are 14 residues in the CDR3. Germline CDR1 GTSNPN, CDR2 SVGIG (reference sequence). V was trimmed by 6 bases and J by 11 bases, leaving 25 bases between them. This clone was found once. Assay: immunoSEQ multiplex PCR; the TCRdb copy retains only in-frame clones and omits some. In the table there are 25,000 to 35,000 clones, about 92% of which are singletons. This specimen was peripheral blood, taken in the first trimester of pregnancy. This TCR derives from a female donor in good health, enrolled as a control in a pregnancy study. The rearrangement uses TRBV30 and TRBJ1-2; D unclear. Written as DNA, the CDR3 is TGTGCCTGCCTTCCCGTGGGATTGAGTGGAGGTTACACCTTC. It is translated as CACLPVGLSGGYTF. Together with reference TRBV30 and TRBJ1-2, the CDR3 gives the full variable domain: SQTIHQWPATLVQPVGSPLSLECTVEGTSNPNLYWYRQAAGRGLQLLFYSVGIGQISSEVPQNLSASRPQDRQFILSSKKLLLSDSGFYLCACLPVGLSGGYTFGSGTRLTVV.